The sequence of this T cell receptor (beta chain) was determined in a study of blood T cell repertoires in COVID-19. Study-wide background: Sources were T cells, B-cell-depleted T cells, or PBMCs; the material itself was cDNA or gDNA.

Germline V CDR1 and CDR2: LGHNA, YSLEER. The CDR3 covers 14 residues. Trimming took 2 bases from V and 1 from J, leaving 8 bases between them. Sequencing used immunoSEQ multiplex PCR; TCRdb keeps in-frame clones, though not all of them. The data contain about 330,000 clones, 92% of them seen just once; the ten biggest clones take up about a fifth. The rearrangement uses TRBV4-3 and TRBJ1-1; tentatively, D is TRBD1 (6 bases). The sample comprised PBMCs or T cells enriched from blood (not recorded which). The clonotype comes from a woman in her thirties who had recovered from COVID-19. The DNA of the CDR3 is TGCGCCAGCAGCCAAACACAGGGGAACACTGAAGCTTTCTTT. It translates to CASSQTQGNTEAFF.